This T cell receptor beta chain was profiled in a study of identical twins (dated by TCRdb to the mid-2010s). Context from the whole study: To test whether fetal clonotypes persist, this study deep-sequenced TCR alpha and beta repertoires from monozygotic twins, from unrelated adults of various ages, and from cord blood. Replicate twin experiments were performed at different times using different library preparation protocols to rule out contamination. Broader findings and caveats from the paper: Zero-insertion analyses could be partly confounded by invariant T cells such as MAIT and iNKT, though diverse VJ usage argued against such confounding for most clonotypes. Abundant cord blood beta clonotypes carried fewer insertions; young adult naive repertoires showed a weaker similar trend, while memory repertoires showed none. In monozygotic twins, recombination models systematically underestimated out-of-frame TCR alpha sharing, but the models matched the sharing seen between unrelated individuals. The excess sharing between twins in beta out-of-frame sequences was weaker because fewer shared sequences reduced the signal-to-noise ratio. Compared with coincidental sharing between unrelated individuals, out-of-frame TCR alpha sequences shared between twins showed an excess of sequences with low generation probability. Conclusions relied on cross-sectional statistical analysis, since the same donors could not be followed over many years.

The receptor library was made with 5' RACE. For sequencing, an Illumina HiSeq 2000 was employed. A universal primer binding site was added through template switching, and the final cDNA carried a unique molecular identifier so that TCR cDNA molecules could be counted accurately. Specific primers in the conserved constant-segment region were used to synthesize first-strand cDNA for the TCR alpha and beta chains. To control for contamination, each cDNA library was double barcoded with a SMART-Mk sample barcode plus Illumina barcodes. TruSeq adapter sequences, together with Illumina sample barcodes, were added in two successive PCR steps. Sequencing of the TCR alpha and beta cDNA libraries was done on the Illumina HiSeq platform using custom primers. The source study handled its data this way. Unique molecular identifiers were extracted from raw reads with MiGEC, and CDR3 positions were determined with MiXCR. Recombination models were inferred per individual with the repgenHMM and IGoR tools using an EM algorithm. The analysis of shared clonotypes was done with the tcR package in R, with sharing normalized by the product of cloneset sizes. To study raw recombination without the effects of thymic and clonal selection, out-of-frame nonproductive sequences were analyzed. In TCRdb, the public reads were trimmed at Q25 with fastp and aligned with MiXCR, with productive beta chains retained. Entries are consolidated by CDR3 protein sequence, retaining the most common genes and DNA. TCRdb, rather than the study authors, made the V and J calls. In all, the sample holds more than 400,000 distinct CDR3 sequences, and approximately 16% of those were seen once. The ten largest clones take up about 0.4% of the sample.

Every donor was a healthy Caucasian. Three pairs of female monozygotic twins, all aged about 18 to 29 years, were included in the twin cohort. Positive isolation kits from Invitrogen were used to isolate the CD4+ and CD8+ T cell populations. The CDR3 runs 14 amino acids, cysteine and phenylalanine included. Only the CDR3 DNA is retained, 42 bases long and in frame from the first base. Via the germline V gene, CDR1 is MGHRA and CDR2 YSYEKL. At the junction V is shortened by 4 bases and J by 3 bases; bases outside the gene matches: 4. This clonotype was observed at least ten times. It lacks a known antigen. No base qualities exist here, and no much larger clone lies one base off it. These data also formed part of another study, on yellow fever vaccine responses in identical twins. Drawing on the second study: According to the authors, in identical twins the way T cells responded to vaccination appeared partly convergent and partly personalized. In identical twins, the study followed T cell clones that responded to the vaccine with precision.

This chain is built from TRBV4-1 and TRBJ1-2, with 8 middle bases fitting TRBD1. Source material: CD4+ T cells sorted from blood. This receptor was identified in a woman under 30 in good health. The CDR3 sequence is CASSRPGQDYGYTF. DNA sequence: TGCGCCAGCAGCCGACCGGGACAGGACTATGGCTACACCTTC.